This T cell receptor beta chain was found in a study of blood T cell repertoires in COVID-19. Profiling relied on immunoSEQ multiplex PCR, and the TCRdb table lists in-frame clones only, not all of them. The sample holds around 160,000 clones, about 83% seen once. Followed longitudinally, the Seattle patients had been enrolled during active infection. Trimming removed 5 bases from V and 4 bases from J, with 21 bases in between. Germline lookup yields CDR1 MDHEN and CDR2 SYDVKM. The CDR3 is 17 residues long. Sequenced sample: peripheral blood. The chain joins TRBV28 to TRBJ1-5; D possibly corresponds to TRBD1 (6 bases). The source of this sequence is a woman aged 70-85 years with COVID-19, enrolled during active disease. CDR3: CASSLGGVGGRNQPQHF. CDR3 DNA sequence: TGTGCCAGCAGTCTCGGGGGGGTCGGGGGCCGTAATCAGCCCCAGCATTTT.